The present T cell receptor (beta chain) was sequenced within a study of memory CD4+ T cells and cytomegalovirus serostatus. Assay: immunoSEQ multiplex PCR; the TCRdb copy retains only in-frame clones and omits some. Here the sample spans tens of thousands of clones, 81% being singletons. Single viable CD3+CD4+CD8-CD45RO+ cells were sorted as the memory CD4+ T cells. Specimen: memory CD4+ T cells from blood. The origin of this receptor is an adult in good health and CMV-seronegative.

The CDR3 DNA reads as TGTGCCAGCAGCCAACAGACAGGGGTCAACGAGCAGTACTTC. Protein product: CASSQQTGVNEQYF. The rearrangement links TRBV4-2 to TRBJ2-7, with 8 bases fitting TRBD1. The ends lost 2 bases at V and 5 bases at J; junction bases unmatched: 5. Germline CDR1 and CDR2: LGHNA and YNFKEQ. The length of the CDR3 is 14 residues.